The rows below give T cell receptor beta chains drawn from one sample of a study of early T cells in non-severe SARS-CoV-2 infection. TCRdb analysed the 5' RACE reads with MiXCR anew, one entry per CDR3 protein. The profile shows 85,000 to 100,000 distinct CDR3 sequences, around 10% of them singletons. Here the sequenced sample was whole blood, taken at baseline. These receptors all come from an adult who was a healthcare worker with PCR-confirmed SARS-CoV-2 infection or an uninfected control (not recorded which). Each CDR3 is given with its conserved first and last residue.

v_gene: TRBV30; j_gene: TRBJ1-3; CDR3aa: CAWARGSGNTIYF
v_gene: TRBV12-3/TRBV12-4; j_gene: TRBJ1-5; CDR3aa: CASTQTGIQPQHF
v_gene: TRBV7-9; j_gene: TRBJ2-1; CDR3aa: CASSSTWGSYNEQFF
v_gene: TRBV20-1; j_gene: TRBJ2-7; CDR3aa: CSASGRTGGFYEQYF
v_gene: TRBV4-1; j_gene: TRBJ1-1; CDR3aa: CASSQHRADNTEAFF
v_gene: TRBV24-1; j_gene: TRBJ2-3; CDR3aa: CATSERADTQYF
v_gene: TRBV29-1; j_gene: TRBJ2-7; CDR3aa: CSVAGSPYEQYF
v_gene: TRBV29-1; j_gene: TRBJ1-4; CDR3aa: CSVGQGAQNEKLFF
v_gene: TRBV5-4; j_gene: TRBJ2-7; CDR3aa: CASSSLGYEQYF
v_gene: TRBV29-1; j_gene: TRBJ2-7; CDR3aa: CSVVAGGIYEQYF
v_gene: TRBV11-2; j_gene: TRBJ2-7; CDR3aa: CASRNRTEGSYEQYF
v_gene: TRBV5-4; j_gene: TRBJ2-7; CDR3aa: CAAALRAKTYEQYF
v_gene: TRBV7-9; j_gene: TRBJ2-3; CDR3aa: CASSSTQDSTDTQYF
v_gene: TRBV9; j_gene: TRBJ2-3; CDR3aa: CASSVFSGITDTQYF
v_gene: TRBV9; j_gene: TRBJ2-7; CDR3aa: CASSVGGNYEQYF
v_gene: TRBV29-1; j_gene: TRBJ2-3; CDR3aa: CSVEGQGGFSTDTQYF
v_gene: TRBV12-3/TRBV12-4; j_gene: TRBJ2-1; CDR3aa: CASSLQGLSYNEQFF
v_gene: TRBV5-1; j_gene: TRBJ1-1; CDR3aa: CASSLVPGSTEAFF
v_gene: TRBV30; j_gene: TRBJ2-3; CDR3aa: CAWRLAGTDTQYF
v_gene: TRBV7-9; j_gene: TRBJ2-3; CDR3aa: CASSLGQYTDTQYF
v_gene: TRBV6-5; j_gene: TRBJ1-1; CDR3aa: CASRGTANTEAFF
v_gene: TRBV20-1; j_gene: TRBJ2-7; CDR3aa: CSASGAYTYEQYF
v_gene: TRBV11-2; j_gene: TRBJ2-3; CDR3aa: CASSRTSTDTQYF
v_gene: TRBV29-1; j_gene: TRBJ2-1; CDR3aa: CSVTAGGYNEQFF
v_gene: TRBV12-3/TRBV12-4; j_gene: TRBJ1-2; CDR3aa: CASSSGTGYTF
v_gene: TRBV19; j_gene: TRBJ2-3; CDR3aa: CASSFAASGTDTQYF
v_gene: TRBV7-2; j_gene: TRBJ2-3; CDR3aa: CASSPPSTDTLYF
v_gene: TRBV29-1; j_gene: TRBJ2-5; CDR3aa: CSVSLQGGKETQYF
v_gene: TRBV18; j_gene: TRBJ1-2; CDR3aa: CASSPPPGQGSHGYTF
v_gene: TRBV7-6; j_gene: TRBJ2-5; CDR3aa: CASSPVAQETQYF
v_gene: TRBV30; j_gene: TRBJ2-2; CDR3aa: CAWRDRGLGGELFF
v_gene: TRBV4-2; j_gene: TRBJ2-2; CDR3aa: CASSQDSAGRGTGELFF
v_gene: TRBV20-1; j_gene: TRBJ2-2; CDR3aa: CSALAGHGELFF
v_gene: TRBV20-1; j_gene: TRBJ2-1; CDR3aa: CSARSWSSYNEQFF
v_gene: TRBV11-3; j_gene: TRBJ2-3; CDR3aa: CASSLGRAYTDTQYF
v_gene: TRBV4-2; j_gene: TRBJ1-2; CDR3aa: CASSPSLVGRDNWDYTF
v_gene: TRBV20-1; j_gene: TRBJ2-2; CDR3aa: CSARWRGGNTGELFF
v_gene: TRBV6-5; j_gene: TRBJ2-3; CDR3aa: CASKGLAGGQKDTQYF
v_gene: TRBV9; j_gene: TRBJ2-3; CDR3aa: CASSDRTSGQVDTQYF
v_gene: TRBV6-2/TRBV6-3; j_gene: TRBJ1-1; CDR3aa: CASSCNANRGCDTEAFF
v_gene: TRBV12-5; j_gene: TRBJ1-3; CDR3aa: CASGRPDSTSGNTIYF
v_gene: TRBV29-1; j_gene: TRBJ2-7; CDR3aa: CSVGGTGTYEQYF